The present entry profiles one TCR beta chain with its context. What this receptor recognizes is not known. Per-nucleotide qualities are absent, and no much larger clonotype sits a single base away. The library was produced with the immunoSEQ multiplex PCR assay. RNA was extracted from all samples and reverse transcribed into cDNA as template for TCR sequencing. SuperScript III was used to make first-strand cDNA, primed with a 2:1 mix of oligo-dT and random hexamers. Amplification bias was assessed with a synthetic immune receptor repertoire, and residual bias was removed computationally. The paper's data handling went like this. Raw reads were preprocessed for error removal, and CDR3 was defined according to IMGT conventions as running from the conserved cysteine to phenylalanine. To get clonality, Shannon entropy was normalized by log2 of the number of productive unique TCRs and the result was subtracted from 1. Whether scalp clones were CD4 or CD8 was inferred by matching scalp TCRbeta sequences against CD4 and CD8 repertoires sorted from blood. TCRdb's version of the immuneACCESS table is confined to in-frame rearrangements and falls short of the full clone set. An unresolved V gene accounts for under half of the shortfall where checked; the remainder is of unknown origin. The V and J calls and the clone size are those of that table, but D and trimming were determined from the DNA. For this sample there are around 100,000 clones; 56% appear just once. The ten top clones hold 3% to 4% of the sample.

Including the terminal cysteine and phenylalanine, the CDR3 comprises 13 residues. The retained sequence is limited to the CDR3, 39 bases, with the frame set at the first base. Per the germline V gene, ENHRY is the CDR1 and SYGVKD is the CDR2. V loses 1 base, J loses 9 bases, and the germline ends lie 10 bases apart. The data derive from a study of CD8+ T cells in alopecia areata (dated by TCRdb to about 2018). For the study in its entirety: Treated patients were enrolled in an open-label pilot trial of oral tofacitinib at 5 to 10 mg twice daily for moderate-to-severe alopecia areata. Patients stayed on tofacitinib for 6 to 18 months and then had 6 months of follow-up off drug so that delayed response and recurrence could be assessed. In treated patients, disease severity was measured using the SALT score, which gives the percentage of scalp surface area affected. In both human patients and the C3H/HeJ mouse model, the study applied high-throughput TCRbeta sequencing to look at T cell clonal expansion in alopecia areata. Human TCRbeta sequencing covered scalp tissue and sorted CD4+ and CD8+ peripheral blood T cells from patchy and totalis/universalis alopecia areata patients and healthy controls. Tofacitinib-treated patients had biopsies at baseline and at 4 and 24 weeks of treatment, with a later scalp biopsy in several patients. Clonality in the scalp was compared among normal scalp (n=4), patchy alopecia areata scalp (n=8), and alopecia totalis/universalis scalp (n=8). RNA was extracted with the PAXgene miRNA kit for fixed scalp, the miRNeasy kit for PBMCs, and the RNeasy kit for mouse skin. Amplification of TCRbeta CDR3 regions was done by immunoSEQ multiplex PCR using 35 Vbeta forward primers and 13 Jbeta reverse primers.

Paper-wide results and their limitations: With tofacitinib, both scalp clonality and the number of expanded CD8+ clones among the top 100 scalp clones went down significantly. Many expanded lesional clones were found to persist in scalp and blood during tofacitinib treatment, and relapse after treatment cessation may be partly explained by this persistence. Compared with normal scalp, lesional scalp had higher clonality and more expanded CD8+ clones, particularly in alopecia totalis/universalis, a pattern that suggests antigenic drive. Shared TCR sequences between patients were less evident than in mice, which may be partly attributable to HLA diversity in the patient population. Unlike mouse skin, where gammadelta T cells dominate, normal human skin contains resident alphabeta T cells that get sequenced too, which complicates analysis of the scalp TCR repertoire. Because the treated cohort was small and had just a single nonresponder, larger studies are needed to establish links between baseline CD8+ expansion and response.

The time point label here, explained by the study, means: around 22 weeks on oral tofacitinib. Read against the paper, the sample's treatment or condition label means: oral pan-JAK inhibitor, 5-10 mg twice daily. Peripheral blood and lesional scalp punch biopsies were obtained from patients with alopecia areata. PBMCs were isolated by density centrifugation and stained for CD3, CD4 and CD8, after which CD4+ and CD8+ T cells were sorted on a FACSAria. The sample here was CD4+ T cells sorted from blood, taken at week 24, from a patient treated with tofacitinib. The receptor was derived from a human donor with alopecia areata. This receptor chain uses TRBV10-3 and TRBJ2-1; TRBD2 is perhaps the D gene, given 5 matching bases. The nucleotide sequence reads TGTGCCATCAGTGAGTTCACTGAGGGTGAGCAGTTCTTC. It translates to CAISEFTEGEQFF.